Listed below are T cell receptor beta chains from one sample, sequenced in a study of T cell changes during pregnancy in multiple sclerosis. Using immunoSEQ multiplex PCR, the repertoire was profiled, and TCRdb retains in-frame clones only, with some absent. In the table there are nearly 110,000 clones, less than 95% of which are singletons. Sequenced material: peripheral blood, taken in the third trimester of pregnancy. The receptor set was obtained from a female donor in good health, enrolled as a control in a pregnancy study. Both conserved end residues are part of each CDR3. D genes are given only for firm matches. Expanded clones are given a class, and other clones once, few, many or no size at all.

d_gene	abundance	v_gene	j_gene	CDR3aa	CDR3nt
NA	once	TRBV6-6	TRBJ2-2	CASITGANTGELFF	TGTGCCAGCATCACGGGGGCGAACACCGGGGAGCTGTTTTTT
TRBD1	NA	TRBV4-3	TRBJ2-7	CASSQDWAGGFGYEQYF	TGCGCCAGCAGCCAAGATTGGGCAGGGGGCTTCGGGTACGAGCAGTACTTC
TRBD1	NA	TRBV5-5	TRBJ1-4	CASSVLTGNNEKLFF	TGTGCCAGCAGCGTCCTGACAGGGAATAATGAAAAACTGTTTTTT
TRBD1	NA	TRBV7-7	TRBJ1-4	CASSPRQGSNEKLFF	TGTGCCAGCAGCCCCCGACAGGGTTCTAATGAAAAACTGTTTTTT
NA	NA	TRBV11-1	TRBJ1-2	CASSSEYYYGYTF	TGTGCCAGCAGCTCTGAATACTACTATGGCTACACCTTC
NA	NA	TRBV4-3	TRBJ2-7	CASSQDLVDPTRGEQYF	TGCGCCAGCAGCCAAGATCTTGTCGACCCTACCAGGGGCGAGCAGTACTTC
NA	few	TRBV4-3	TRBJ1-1	CASSHHGEYTEAFF	TGCGCCAGCAGCCATCACGGAGAGTACACTGAAGCTTTCTTT
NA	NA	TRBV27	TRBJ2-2	CASTRGGTGELFF	TGTGCCAGCACCAGGGGAGGGACCGGGGAGCTGTTTTTT
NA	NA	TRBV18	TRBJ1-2	CASSPGAGTNYGYTF	TGTGCCAGCTCACCGGGGGCAGGGACTAACTATGGCTACACCTTC
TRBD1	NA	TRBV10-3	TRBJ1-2	CAISEGTGGGRDGYTF	TGTGCCATCAGTGAAGGAACAGGGGGCGGACGGGATGGCTACACCTTC
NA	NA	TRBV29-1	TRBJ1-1	CSVEGGITAEAFF	TGCAGCGTTGAAGGAGGGATTACGGCTGAAGCTTTCTTT
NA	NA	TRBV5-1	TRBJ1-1	CASSLLPGVDTEAFF	TGCGCCAGCAGCTTACTGCCGGGGGTTGACACTGAAGCTTTCTTT
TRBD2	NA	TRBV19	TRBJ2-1	CASSMSGGGNEQFF	TGTGCCAGTAGTATGTCTGGGGGGGGGAATGAGCAGTTCTTC
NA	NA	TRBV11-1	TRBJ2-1	CASSLGTVSNEQFF	TGTGCCAGCAGCTTAGGGACTGTTAGCAATGAGCAGTTCTTC
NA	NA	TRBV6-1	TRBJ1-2	CAIRIGAGVGGYTF	TGTGCCATCCGTATAGGGGCGGGGGTAGGAGGCTACACCTTC
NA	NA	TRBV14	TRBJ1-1	CASSQVSRGTEAFF	TGTGCCAGCAGCCAAGTGAGCAGAGGGACTGAAGCTTTCTTT
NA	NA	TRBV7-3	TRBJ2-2	CASSLSLRQGHTGELFF	TGTGCCAGCAGCTTAAGTCTGAGGCAGGGGCACACCGGGGAGCTGTTTTTT